The entry below gives a single T cell receptor beta chain sequence along with its context. The CDR3 has 15 residues. The V gene's germline CDR1 is DFQATT and CDR2 SNEGSKA (reference sequence). Germline trimming cut 3 bases from V and 2 bases from J; bases unmatched to any gene: 5. This sample stems from a study of blood T cell repertoires in COVID-19. In the study overall: Nucleic acid was either cDNA or gDNA, and it came from T cells, B-cell-depleted T cells, or PBMCs.

The authors' processing: Reference gene primer amplification yielded estimated nucleated cell counts. Here immunoSEQ multiplex PCR was the method, and the copy in TCRdb shows in-frame clones only, minus some. The V and J calls and clone size are taken from that table; D and trimming were inferred from the DNA. The table lists about 250,000 clones, 85% of them singletons. The chain joins TRBV20-1 to TRBJ2-7; 12 bases line up with TRBD1. The specimen sequenced was PBMCs or T cells enriched from blood (not recorded which). The clonotype originates from a woman aged 45-60 years with acute COVID-19. CDR3 sequence: CSASEGQGAAYEQYF. The CDR3 DNA is TGCAGTGCTAGTGAGGGACAGGGGGCGGCCTACGAGCAGTACTTC.